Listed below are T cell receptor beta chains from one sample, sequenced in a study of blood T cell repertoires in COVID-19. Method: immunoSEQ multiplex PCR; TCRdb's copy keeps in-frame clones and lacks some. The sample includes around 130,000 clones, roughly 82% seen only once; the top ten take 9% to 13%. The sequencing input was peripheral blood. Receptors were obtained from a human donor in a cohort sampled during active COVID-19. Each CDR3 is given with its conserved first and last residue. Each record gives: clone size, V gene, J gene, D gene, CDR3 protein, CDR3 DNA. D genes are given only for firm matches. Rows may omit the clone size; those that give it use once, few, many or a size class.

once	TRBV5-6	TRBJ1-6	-	CASSFMGEALHF	TGTGCCAGCAGCTTTATGGGGGAGGCCCTCCACTTT
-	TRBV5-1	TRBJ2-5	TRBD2	CASSLDTGGGTQYF	TGCGCCAGCAGCTTGGATACGGGAGGGGGGACCCAGTACTTC
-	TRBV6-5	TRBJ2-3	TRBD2	CASSSGLLDTQYF	TGTGCCAGCAGTTCGGGACTATTGGATACGCAGTATTTT
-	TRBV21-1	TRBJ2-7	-	CASSKWRQHSYEQYF	TGTGCCAGCAGCAAATGGAGACAGCATAGTTACGAGCAGTACTTC
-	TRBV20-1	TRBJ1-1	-	CSAQKNTEAFF	TGCAGTGCTCAAAAGAACACTGAAGCTTTCTTT
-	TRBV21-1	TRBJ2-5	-	CASIEWGGHQETQYF	TGTGCCAGCATCGAGTGGGGGGGGCATCAAGAGACCCAGTACTTC
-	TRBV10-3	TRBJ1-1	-	CAISPPTSGRTEAFF	TGTGCCATCAGCCCCCCTACCTCGGGGAGGACTGAAGCTTTCTTT
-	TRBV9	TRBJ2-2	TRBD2	CASSDPLAGGPAGELFF	TGTGCCAGCAGCGACCCTCTAGCGGGGGGGCCAGCCGGGGAGCTGTTTTTT
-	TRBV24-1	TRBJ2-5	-	CATSESQTQYF	TGTGCCACCAGTGAAAGCCAGACCCAGTACTTC
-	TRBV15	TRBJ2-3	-	CATSGGESTDTQYF	TGTGCCACCAGCGGCGGGGAGAGCACAGATACGCAGTATTTT
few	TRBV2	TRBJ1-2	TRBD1	CASSDGTVNYGYTF	TGTGCCAGCAGTGACGGGACAGTCAACTATGGCTACACCTTC
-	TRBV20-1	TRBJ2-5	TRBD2	CSASPPVAGLGETQYF	TGCAGTGCTAGTCCGCCGGTAGCGGGGCTTGGGGAGACCCAGTACTTC
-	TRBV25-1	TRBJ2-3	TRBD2	CASSDRAGARTDTQYF	TGTGCCAGCAGTGACAGAGCGGGGGCCCGCACAGATACGCAGTATTTT
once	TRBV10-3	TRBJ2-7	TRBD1	CAISEGTGGYEQYF	TGTGCCATCAGTGAGGGGACAGGGGGCTACGAGCAGTACTTC
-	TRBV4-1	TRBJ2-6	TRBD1	CASSQEPQGDRPSGANVLTF	TGCGCCAGCAGCCAAGAGCCGCAGGGGGACAGGCCCTCTGGGGCCAACGTCCTGACTTTC
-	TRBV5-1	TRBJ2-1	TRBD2	CASSSLAGGKSNEQFF	TGCGCCAGCAGCTCCCTAGCGGGGGGGAAGAGTAATGAGCAGTTCTTC
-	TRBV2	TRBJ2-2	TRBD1	CASSPGTGGGNTGELFF	TGTGCCAGCAGCCCCGGGACAGGGGGGGGGAACACCGGGGAGCTGTTTTTT
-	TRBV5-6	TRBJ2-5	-	CASSSAQGWRTQYF	TGTGCCAGCAGCAGCGCTCAGGGGTGGAGGACCCAGTACTTC
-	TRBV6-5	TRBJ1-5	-	CASSYSGGDNQPQHF	TGTGCCAGCAGTTACTCAGGGGGGGACAACCAGCCCCAGCATTTT
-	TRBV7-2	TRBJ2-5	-	CASSFSGQETQYF	TGTGCCAGCAGCTTCTCGGGGCAAGAGACCCAGTACTTC
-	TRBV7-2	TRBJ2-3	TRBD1	CASSLGQGGDTQYF	TGTGCCAGCAGCTTGGGACAGGGTGGAGATACGCAGTATTTT
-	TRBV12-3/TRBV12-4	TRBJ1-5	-	CASSLARGQPQHF	TGTGCCAGCAGTTTAGCGCGAGGGCAGCCCCAGCATTTT
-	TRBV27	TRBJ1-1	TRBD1	CASSRDRGLAFF	TGTGCCAGCAGCCGGGACAGGGGGCTGGCTTTCTTT
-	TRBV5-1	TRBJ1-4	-	CASSLGAGNDEKLFF	TGCGCCAGCAGCTTGGGCGCCGGGAACGATGAAAAACTGTTTTTT
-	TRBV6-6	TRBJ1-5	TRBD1	CASTRLGTGTQPQHF	TGTGCCAGCACCCGACTAGGGACAGGGACTCAGCCCCAGCATTTT
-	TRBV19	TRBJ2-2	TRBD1	CASSTGTGPSTGELFF	TGTGCCAGTAGTACCGGGACAGGTCCTAGCACCGGGGAGCTGTTTTTT
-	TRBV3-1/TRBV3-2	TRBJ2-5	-	CASSRGLVEETQYF	TGTGCCAGCAGCAGAGGGCTAGTGGAAGAGACCCAGTACTTC
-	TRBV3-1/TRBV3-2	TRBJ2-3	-	CASSPSELRTDTQYF	TGTGCCAGCAGCCCCTCCGAGTTGCGTACAGATACGCAGTATTTT
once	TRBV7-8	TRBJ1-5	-	CASSLDWTGNQPQHF	TGTGCCAGCAGCTTAGATTGGACAGGCAATCAGCCCCAGCATTTT
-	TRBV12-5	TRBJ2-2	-	CASGLPRLQGGGELFF	TGTGCTAGTGGTTTGCCCCGTCTGCAGGGGGGCGGGGAGCTGTTTTTT
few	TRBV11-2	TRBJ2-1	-	CASSLDRGSYNEQFF	TGTGCCAGCAGCTTAGATCGGGGGAGTTACAATGAGCAGTTCTTC